This T cell receptor beta chain was found in a study of PD-L1 blockade in urothelial cancer (dated by TCRdb to 2016 to 2017). A note on the overall study: Every patient began therapy around 2014 and was given atezolizumab 1,200 mg intravenously every 3 weeks. Pretreatment tumor samples, along with matched peripheral blood collected serially before and after atezolizumab treatment, underwent TCR sequencing. Patients had an ECOG performance status of 0 or 1 and had received between 0 and 3 prior chemotherapy regimens. Blood samples were analyzed at two time points: 3 weeks after treatment start (second dose) and 6 weeks after treatment start. Durable clinical benefit was achieved by nine patients but not by the remaining 20. Around 30 patients had pretreatment blood TCR-seq, about 24 had at least one posttreatment blood collection, and about 24 had tumor TCR-seq. Blood samples gave a median of around 140,000 T cells and some 83,000 unique TCRs, with a median clonality of around 0.074. Durable clinical benefit meant progression-free survival longer than 6 months, and TCR features were also tested against progression-free and overall survival. About 90% of the roughly 30 patients were males with bladder-origin urothelial cancer, and 18 of 29 reported a prior smoking history. Somatic, immune and clinical correlates of response to PD-L1 blockade with atezolizumab in urothelial cancer were the focus of an exploratory multi-omic analysis. In the same patients, whole exome sequencing and RNA sequencing of pretreatment tumors were performed in addition to TCR sequencing.

What the time point label conveys for this sample: pretreatment peripheral blood. A cohort of approximately 30 patients with locally advanced or metastatic urothelial carcinoma, treated at Memorial Sloan Kettering on a trial protocol, was included. Peripheral blood mononuclear cells were collected pretreatment and during treatment, with between 1 and 8 total time points per patient. The Qiagen DNeasy Blood extraction kit was used to purify genomic DNA from total PBMCs and tumor samples. Collected pretreatment and during treatment, PBMCs were isolated and stored as previously described. With respect to this clone: Its antigen remains unidentified. Qualities for individual bases were not recorded, and no much larger clone is one base off.

The V end gives up 7 bases and the J end 5 bases, leaving 14 bases in the junction not matched to a gene. For CDR1 and CDR2, the germline V gene lists SGHRS and YFSETQ. The CDR3, cysteine through phenylalanine, is 16 amino acids long. The CDR3 DNA has 48 bases and is translated from base 1. Synthetic TCR analog templates were spiked into each PCR to estimate absolute template abundance from read counts. The immunoSEQ assay used bias-controlled V and J gene primers to amplify TCRbeta CDR3 regions from genomic DNA. Rearranged TCRbeta segments were sequenced at approximately 20X coverage. The source study handled its data this way. Clustering was used to correct sequencing errors, and CDR3s were annotated against IMGT so that V, D and J genes could be assigned. Downstream analyses used only productive TCRbeta rearrangements, leaving out any out-of-frame or stop-codon sequences. To compute clonality, Shannon entropy was normalized by the log of the number of unique productive sequences and then subtracted from one. Fisher's exact test with Benjamini-Hochberg correction, using a cutoff of adjusted p below 0.01, was how clones that differed between time points or between blood and tumor were identified. The table comes from immuneACCESS by way of TCRdb, which keeps in-frame sequences with V and J called. Part of the clones is missing from these tables; in studies checked, under half for an unresolved V gene and the rest for unknown reasons. V and J calls and clone size are given by that table; D and trimming were obtained from the DNA. Across this sample there are 90,000 or so clones, with 90% seen only once. Together, the top ten hold under 2% of the sample.

The paper as a whole reports these results and caveats: A pretreatment peripheral blood TCR clonality below the median was linked to improved progression-free and overall survival. Patients with durable benefit showed greater expansion of tumor-associated TCR clones in peripheral blood 3 weeks after starting treatment (n ≈ 20, p = 0.022). Small sample size (n ≈ 28) and many exploratory analyses mean the results are intended to be hypothesis-generating.

This TCR was recovered from a man in his sixties with urothelial cancer. This sample comprised PBMCs, obtained around atezolizumab (anti-PD-L1) treatment. The rearranged chain carries TRBV5-1 and TRBJ2-5, with TRBD1 matching 10 junction bases. The CDR3 reads as follows: CASRPAGQGEWETQYF. The nucleotides read TGCGCCAGCCGTCCCGCCGGACAGGGGGAGTGGGAGACCCAGTACTTC.